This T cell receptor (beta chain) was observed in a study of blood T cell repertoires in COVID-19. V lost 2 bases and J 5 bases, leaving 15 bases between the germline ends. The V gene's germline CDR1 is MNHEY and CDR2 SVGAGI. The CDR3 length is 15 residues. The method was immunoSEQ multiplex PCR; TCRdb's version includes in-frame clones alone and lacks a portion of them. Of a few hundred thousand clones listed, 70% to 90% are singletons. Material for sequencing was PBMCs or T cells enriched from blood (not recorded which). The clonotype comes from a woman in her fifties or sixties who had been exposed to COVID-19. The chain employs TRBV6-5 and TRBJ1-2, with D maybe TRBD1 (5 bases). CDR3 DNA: TGTGCCAGCAGTTACCCTCTCGACGGGGGATATGGCTACACCTTC. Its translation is CASSYPLDGGYGYTF.